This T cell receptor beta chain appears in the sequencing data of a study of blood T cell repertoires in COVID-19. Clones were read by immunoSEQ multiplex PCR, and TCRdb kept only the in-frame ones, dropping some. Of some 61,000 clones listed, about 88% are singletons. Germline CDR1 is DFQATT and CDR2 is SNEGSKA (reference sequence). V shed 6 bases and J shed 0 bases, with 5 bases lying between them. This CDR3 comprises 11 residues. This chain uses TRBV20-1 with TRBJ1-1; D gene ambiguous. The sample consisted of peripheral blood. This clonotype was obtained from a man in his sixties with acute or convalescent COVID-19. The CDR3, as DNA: TGCAGTGCCCTATTGAACACTGAAGCTTTCTTT. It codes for CSALLNTEAFF.